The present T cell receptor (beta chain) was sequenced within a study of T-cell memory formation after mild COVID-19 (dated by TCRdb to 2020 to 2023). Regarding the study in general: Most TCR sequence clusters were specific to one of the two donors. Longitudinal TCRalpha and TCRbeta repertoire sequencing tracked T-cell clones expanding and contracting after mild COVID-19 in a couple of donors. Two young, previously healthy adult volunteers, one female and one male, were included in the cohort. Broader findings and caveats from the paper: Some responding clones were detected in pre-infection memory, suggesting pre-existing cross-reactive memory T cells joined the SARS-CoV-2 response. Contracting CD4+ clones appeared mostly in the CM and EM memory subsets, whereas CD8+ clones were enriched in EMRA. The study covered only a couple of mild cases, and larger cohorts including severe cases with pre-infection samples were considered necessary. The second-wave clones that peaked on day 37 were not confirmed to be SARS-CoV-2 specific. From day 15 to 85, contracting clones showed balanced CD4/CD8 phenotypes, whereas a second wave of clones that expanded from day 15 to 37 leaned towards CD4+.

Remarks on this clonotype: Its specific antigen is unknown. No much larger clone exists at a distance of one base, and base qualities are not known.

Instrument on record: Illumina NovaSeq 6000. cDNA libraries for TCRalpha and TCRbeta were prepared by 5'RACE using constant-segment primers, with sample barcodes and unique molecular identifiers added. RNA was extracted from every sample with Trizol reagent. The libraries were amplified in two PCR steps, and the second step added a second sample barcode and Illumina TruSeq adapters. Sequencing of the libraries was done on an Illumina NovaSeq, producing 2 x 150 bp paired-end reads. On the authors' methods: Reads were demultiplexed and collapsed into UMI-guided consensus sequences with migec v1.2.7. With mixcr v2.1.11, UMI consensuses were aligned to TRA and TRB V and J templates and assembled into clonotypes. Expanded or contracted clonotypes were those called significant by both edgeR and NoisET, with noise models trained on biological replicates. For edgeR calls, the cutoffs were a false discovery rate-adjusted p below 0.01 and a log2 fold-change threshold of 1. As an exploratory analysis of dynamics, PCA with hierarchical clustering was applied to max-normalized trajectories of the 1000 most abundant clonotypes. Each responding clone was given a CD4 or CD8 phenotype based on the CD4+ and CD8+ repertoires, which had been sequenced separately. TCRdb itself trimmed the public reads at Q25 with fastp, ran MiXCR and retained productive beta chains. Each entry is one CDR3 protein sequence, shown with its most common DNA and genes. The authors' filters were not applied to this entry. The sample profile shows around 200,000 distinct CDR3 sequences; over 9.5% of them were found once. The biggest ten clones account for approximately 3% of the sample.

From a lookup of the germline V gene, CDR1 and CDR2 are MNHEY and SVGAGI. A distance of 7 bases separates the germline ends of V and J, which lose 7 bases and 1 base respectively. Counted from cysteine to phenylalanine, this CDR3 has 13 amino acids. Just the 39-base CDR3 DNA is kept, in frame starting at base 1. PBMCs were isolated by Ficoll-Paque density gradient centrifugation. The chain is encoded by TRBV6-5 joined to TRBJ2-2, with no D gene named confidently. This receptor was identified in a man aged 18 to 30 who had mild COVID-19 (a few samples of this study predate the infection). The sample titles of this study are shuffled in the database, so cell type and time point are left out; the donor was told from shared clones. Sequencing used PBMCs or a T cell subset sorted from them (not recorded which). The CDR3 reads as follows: CASKGMNTGELFF. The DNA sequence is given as TGTGCCAGCAAGGGCATGAACACCGGGGAGCTGTTTTTT.